What follows are 9 T cell receptor beta chains derived from one specimen sequenced in a study of T-cell memory formation after mild COVID-19. TCRdb fed the 5' RACE reads into MiXCR, producing one record per CDR3 protein. The sample yields 100,000 or so distinct CDR3 sequences, more than 9.5% seen once. The material sequenced was PBMCs or a T cell subset sorted from them (not recorded which). The receptors come from a young man who had mild COVID-19 (a few samples of this study predate the infection). Cell type and time point are not known.

The V call is TRBV7-2, the J call TRBJ2-1; 12 bases are a match to TRBD1. The CDR3 totals 16 residues. Germline V gene sequence: CDR1 SGHTA, CDR2 FQGNSA. V dropped 5 bases and J dropped 5; count of bases not matched to a gene: 7. In nucleotides, the CDR3 is TGTGCCAGCAGCAGACGGGACAGGGGGCCCCACAATGAGCAGTTCTTC. As protein: CASSRRDRGPHNEQFF.

This sequence joins TRBV11-2 and TRBJ2-7; D remains ambiguous. This CDR3 has 14 amino acids. Germline CDR1 is SGHAT and CDR2 is FQNNGV. Trimming took off 1 base at V and 4 bases at J, with 11 bases between the two ends. The CDR3 loop is CASSLGFGSYEQYV. CDR3 nucleotide sequence: TGTGCCAGCAGCTTAGGATTCGGCAGTTACGAGCAGTACGTC.

This clonotype was found a few times. This chain uses TRBV15 with TRBJ2-5; weak D call: TRBD1 (5 bases). V was clipped by 10 bases and J by 1 base, with 13 bases between them. The CDR3 sequence is 13 residues long. Per the germline V gene, CDR1 is LNHNV and CDR2 is YYDKDF (reference sequence). CDR3: CAIFDSAQETQYF. As DNA, the CDR3 is TGTGCCATTTTTGACAGCGCCCAAGAGACCCAGTACTTC.

Ten or more counts support this clonotype. V usage is TRBV3-1 and J usage is TRBJ2-7, with 8 bases identical to TRBD2. With 4 bases clipped from V and 3 bases from J, the junction kept 2 bases outside the gene matches. The germline V gene encodes CDR1 LGHDT and CDR2 YNNKEL (reference sequence). The CDR3 spans 13 residues. The CDR3 is CASSPRGGYEQYV. CDR3 nucleotides: TGTGCCAGCAGCCCCCGGGGGGGCTACGAGCAGTACGTC.

In its sample, this clonotype was seen a few times. The V call is TRBV9, the J call TRBJ2-5, with D tentatively TRBD2 (6 bases). V was shortened by 0 bases and J by 2 bases, with 11 bases between the two germline ends. CDR3 length: 15 amino acids. CDR1 and CDR2 from the germline V gene are SGDLS and YYNGEE. CDR3 region: CASSVGIAGQETQYF. DNA of the CDR3: TGTGCCAGCAGCGTAGGAATTGCGGGACAAGAGACCCAGTACTTC.

This rearrangement joins TRBV7-2 to TRBJ1-1; D is perhaps TRBD1 (6 bases). CDR1 is SGHTA and CDR2 is FQGNSA in the germline V gene. The CDR3 runs 13 residues. The V end was cut by 7 bases, the J end by 1 base, with 10 bases between. The DNA of the CDR3 is TGTGCCAGCAACCCGACAGGGAACACTGAAGCTTTCTTT. Encoded protein: CASNPTGNTEAFF.

The chain has TRBV5-1 and TRBJ2-7; D possibly uses TRBD1 or TRBD2 (5 bases each). CDR3 length: 13 amino acids. Between the trimmed V and J ends, which lost 0 bases and 3 bases, there was a span of 7 bases. The germline V gene encodes CDR1 SGHRS and CDR2 YFSETQ. In DNA, the CDR3 is TGCGCCAGCAGCTTGGGGGGGTTCTACGAGCAGTACTTC. Protein product: CASSLGGFYEQYF.

The chain recombines TRBV4-2 with TRBJ2-1, with TRBD1 matching 7 bases. Germline V gene data show CDR1 as LGHNA and CDR2 as YNFKEQ. CDR3 size: 13 residues. V gave up 0 bases and J gave up 12 bases; unmatched junction bases: 5. This CDR3 reads CASSQDGQDPQFF. The CDR3 bases are TGTGCCAGCAGCCAAGACGGACAGGACCCGCAGTTCTTC.

There are a few counts of this clonotype. The chain joins TRBV7-9 to TRBJ1-1; D is unclear. This CDR3 spans 17 amino acids. Germline CDR1 reads SEHNR; CDR2 reads FQNEAQ (reference sequence). Trimming took off 5 bases at V and 1 base at J, with 20 bases between the two ends. CDR3 nucleotides: TGTGCCAGCAGCCCCCTCCGGACCCGGGAAGAGAACACTGAAGCTTTCTTT. Translation: CASSPLRTREENTEAFF. The full variable domain, with the rest looked up from reference TRBV7-9 and TRBJ1-1, is DTGVSQNPRHKITKRGQNVTFRCDPISEHNRLYWYRQTLGQGPEFLTYFQNEAQLEKSRLLSDRFSAERPKGSFSTLEIQRTEQGDSAMYLCASSPLRTREENTEAFFGQGTRLTVV.